These 22 T cell receptor beta chains were sequenced from one sample in a study of blood T cells in healthy people across ages. It was with a sample-barcoded 5' primer and a J-beta primer mix that a second PCR of about 7 to 12 cycles was run. In TCRdb, the 5' RACE reads were re-called with MiXCR into one record per CDR3 protein. The repertoire holds roughly 1,500,000 distinct CDR3 sequences, with roughly 30% as singletons. The sample taken for sequencing was blood. The origin of the receptors is a woman in her twenties or thirties in good health.

This clonotype was seen a handful of times. This chain links TRBV20-1 with TRBJ2-5; D unclear. The CDR3 consists of 13 residues. Germline CDR1 and CDR2: DFQATT and SNEGSKA (reference sequence). Between the trimmed V and J ends, which lost 3 bases and 0 bases, there was a span of 8 bases. The CDR3 DNA sequence: TGCAGTGCTAGGATGGGGAACCAAGAGACCCAGTACTTC. It translates to CSARMGNQETQYF.

This sequence joins TRBV6-5 and TRBJ2-7; 7 bases map to TRBD2. CDR1 MNHEY and CDR2 SVGAGI come from the germline V gene. This CDR3 has 18 amino acids. V lost 4 bases to trimming and J lost 8 bases; unmatched junction nucleotides: 23. The DNA for the CDR3 is TGTGCCAGCAGTTCACCGACTAGCCAAGACCCCCGAGATAGGAAGCAGTACTTC. It yields the protein CASSSPTSQDPRDRKQYF.

This clonotype was observed many times. The chain recombines TRBV12-3 or TRBV12-4 with TRBJ1-2; no clear D. Trimming removed 3 bases from V and 3 bases from J, with 14 bases in between. The CDR3 runs 15 residues. The CDR3 loop is CASSLGSRLDYGYTF. The DNA of the CDR3 is TGTGCCAGCAGTTTGGGGAGTAGGCTTGACTATGGCTACACCTTC.

V is TRBV6-6 and J is TRBJ2-3; maybe TRBD2 (6 bases). Trimming took off 6 bases at V and 8 bases at J, with 24 bases between the two ends. In germline, CDR1 is MNHNY, CDR2 SVGAGI (reference sequence). The CDR3 loop spans 16 amino acids. The CDR3 DNA follows: TGTGCCAGCAGCCCCTTGGGGCGCGGGGCGGTCGGTACGCAGTATTTT. This translates into CASSPLGRGAVGTQYF.

Concerning this clonotype itself: A read error may explain this, as a much larger clone is one base away. The chain links TRBV20-1 to TRBJ2-5, with 8 nucleotides matching TRBD2. This CDR3 has 14 amino acids. The V gene's germline CDR1 is DFQATT and CDR2 SNEGSKA (reference sequence). Losses at the gene ends were 3 bases for V and 5 bases for J; bases not matched to a gene: 8. This chain's CDR3 is CSASGRAAGETQYF. In DNA form, the CDR3 reads TGCAGTGCTAGCGGGAGGGCCGCGGGGGAGACCCAGTACTTC.

A few counts support this clonotype. The chain joins TRBV28 to TRBJ2-5; tentative D call: TRBD1 (6 bases). Germline V gene lookup returns CDR1 MDHEN and CDR2 SYDVKM. Trimming took off 8 bases at V and 8 bases at J, with 15 bases between the two ends. CDR3 size: 12 residues. CDR3 loop: CASALNRVTQYF. CDR3 DNA sequence: TGTGCCAGCGCCCTCAACAGGGTCACCCAGTACTTC.

V and J are TRBV6-1 and TRBJ1-1; 11 nucleotides agree with TRBD1. CDR3 length equals 14 residues. The V gene's germline CDR1 is MNHNS and CDR2 SASEGT. With 6 bases clipped from V and 5 bases from J, the junction kept 5 bases outside the gene matches. The CDR3 DNA reads as TGTGCCAGCAGCTCGGACAGGGGGCGGACTGAAGCTTTCTTT. This gives the protein CASSSDRGRTEAFF.

This clonotype was seen ten or more times. This rearrangement joins TRBV25-1 to TRBJ2-3, with 7 bases fitting TRBD2. The CDR3 contains 14 residues. Germline V CDR1 and CDR2: MGHDK, SYGVNS. After removal of 7 bases from V and 2 bases from J, the junction contained 6 bases not matched to a gene. The CDR3 coding sequence is TGTGCCAGCACGGCTAGCGGATACACAGATACGCAGTATTTT. The encoded protein is CASTASGYTDTQYF.

This sequence joins TRBV12-3 or TRBV12-4 and TRBJ2-5; 8 bases fit TRBD2. V lost 0 bases, J lost 0 bases, and 3 bases stayed unmatched. This CDR3 spans 16 amino acids. The CDR3 bases are TGTGCCAGCAGTTTAGCGCTGCGGGGGGACCAAGAGACCCAGTACTTC. Protein: CASSLALRGDQETQYF.

This chain uses TRBV3-1 with TRBJ2-7; 7 bases are shared with TRBD1. The J call may be in error: the DNA end matches TRBJ2-5 better. From germline, CDR1 is LGHDT and CDR2 YNNKEL (reference sequence). The CDR3 contains 17 residues. The CDR3 region is CASSQVGQGGVFETQYF. The CDR3, as DNA: TGTGCCAGCAGCCAAGTTGGTCAAGGGGGCGTTTTTGAGACCCAGTACTTC.

J is TRBJ2-4 and V is TRBV27, with D maybe TRBD2 (5 bases). The germline V gene has CDR1 MNHEY and CDR2 SMNVEV (reference sequence). V lost 2 bases and J 0 bases, leaving 11 bases between the germline ends. The CDR3 is 16 residues long. The CDR3 protein is CASSLVAGLAKNIQYF. Here the CDR3 DNA reads TGTGCCAGCAGTTTAGTCGCAGGACTAGCCAAAAACATTCAGTACTTC.

Details on this clonotype: A much larger clone differs from this one at a single base, so this may be a read error. V gene TRBV5-5 combines with J gene TRBJ1-6; 9 nucleotides line up with TRBD1. Germline V gene data show CDR1 as SGHKS and CDR2 as YYEKEE (reference sequence). This CDR3 has 15 residues. The CDR3, as DNA: TGTGCCAGCAGCTTGGCATGGGACAGGGATTCACCCCCCCACTTT. Translating it yields CASSLAWDRDSPPHF.

This rearrangement joins TRBV30 to TRBJ2-5; the match to TRBD1 covers 8 bases. The DNA end lines up better with TRBJ2-7; the J call may be wrong. Germline V lookup: CDR1 GTSNPN, CDR2 SVGIG (reference sequence). The CDR3 is made up of 16 amino acids. CDR3 residues: CAWSSLRTGIIHEQYF. The DNA of the CDR3 is TGTGCCTGGAGCTCATTGCGGACAGGGATTATCCACGAGCAGTACTTC.

This clonotype has more than one count but fewer than ten. The chain joins TRBV20-1 to TRBJ2-7; perhaps TRBD2 as D (6 bases). V gave up 6 bases and J gave up 2 bases, with 17 bases separating them. The CDR3 has 14 amino acids. CDR1 is DFQATT, CDR2 SNEGSKA, per germline (reference sequence). The CDR3 region has the DNA TGCAGTGCCAGGCCCCAGCGGGTGGCCTACGAGCAGTACTTC. It translates to CSARPQRVAYEQYF.

This clonotype was detected many times. V usage is TRBV7-3 and J usage is TRBJ2-1, with 13 nucleotides matching TRBD2. The CDR3 runs to 14 residues. Germline V gene lookup returns CDR1 SGHTA and CDR2 FQGTGA. V lost 2 bases and J lost 8; bases outside the gene matches: 0. CDR3 amino acids: CASSLGLAGDEQFF. DNA for the CDR3: TGTGCCAGCAGCTTAGGACTAGCGGGAGATGAGCAGTTCTTC.

The chain combines TRBV7-8 with TRBJ2-3; possible D gene TRBD2, 5 bases. V dropped 3 bases and J dropped 4 bases, with 11 bases sitting between them. Looked up from germline, CDR1 is SGHVS and CDR2 is FQNEAQ. There are 14 residues in the CDR3. The CDR3 DNA reads TGTGCCAGCAGCTTTTTGGGGAGTGCAGATACGCAGTATTTT. It encodes CASSFLGSADTQYF.

The chain employs TRBV2 and TRBJ2-3; 9 nucleotides agree with TRBD2. With V trimmed by 3 bases and J by 5 bases, 9 bases remained unmatched. Per the germline V gene, CDR1 is SNHLY and CDR2 is FYNNEI. The CDR3 is made up of 16 amino acids. This CDR3 reads CASSDVAGGLGDTQYF. DNA for the CDR3: TGTGCCAGCAGTGATGTGGCGGGGGGGCTCGGAGATACGCAGTATTTT.

This clonotype was observed a handful of times. V and J are TRBV7-2 and TRBJ2-7, with TRBD2 matching over 8 bases. Trimming removed 5 bases from V and 4 bases from J; junction bases left unmatched: 10. CDR1 SGHTA and CDR2 FQGNSA come from the germline V gene. CDR3 length: 15 residues. CDR3 sequence (DNA): TGTGCCAGCAGCACCCGGGGTAGCGGGATGTACGAGCAGTACTTC. It is translated as CASSTRGSGMYEQYF.

A few counts support this clonotype. This chain uses TRBV10-3 with TRBJ2-7; 9 nucleotides align to TRBD1. Germline V gene lookup returns CDR1 ENHRY and CDR2 SYGVKD. The CDR3 is made up of 15 amino acids. With V trimmed by 6 bases and J by 2 bases, 8 bases remained unmatched. The CDR3 loop reads CAIRGATGGTYEQYF. The CDR3 DNA is TGTGCCATCAGGGGGGCGACAGGGGGGACCTACGAGCAGTACTTC.

V usage is TRBV9 and J usage is TRBJ2-1; D not resolved. V was cut by 0 bases and J by 9 bases, with 10 bases left in between. The CDR3 has 13 amino acids. Germline CDR1 is SGDLS and CDR2 is YYNGEE. CDR3 in amino acids: CASSVVGWGEQFF. CDR3 coding DNA: TGTGCCAGCAGCGTAGTGGGGTGGGGTGAGCAGTTCTTC. Full variable domain (missing parts from reference TRBV9 and TRBJ2-1): DSGVTQTPKHLITATGQRVTLRCSPRSGDLSVYWYQQSLDQGLQFLIQYYNGEERAKGNILERFSAQQFPDLHSELNLSSLELGDSALYFCASSVVGWGEQFFGPGTRLTVL.

The chain recombines TRBV14 with TRBJ2-3, with TRBD2 as a possible D gene (6 bases). The CDR3 length is 16 residues. Trimming removed 2 bases from V and 4 bases from J, with 16 bases in between. CDR1 is SGHDN, CDR2 FVKESK, per germline. The DNA for the CDR3 is TGTGCCAGCAGCCAATTTGCGGGAAAGCTGGCAGATACGCAGTATTTT. Its protein product is CASSQFAGKLADTQYF.

This rearrangement joins TRBV28 to TRBJ2-7; D may be TRBD1 (5 bases). Trimming left V 5 bases short and J 6 bases short, with 14 bases between. Germline V lookup: CDR1 MDHEN, CDR2 SYDVKM. CDR3 size: 13 residues. Here the CDR3 DNA reads TGTGCCAGCAGTCTACCCCATAGGGGCGAGCAGTACTTC. Translation gives CASSLPHRGEQYF. The whole variable domain, filled in from reference TRBV28 and TRBJ2-7, reads DVKVTQSSRYLVKRTGEKVFLECVQDMDHENMFWYRQDPGLGLRLIYFSYDVKMKEKGDIPEGYSVSREKKERFSLILESASTNQTSMYLCASSLPHRGEQYFGPGTRLTVT.